This T cell receptor (beta chain) came from a study of blood T cell repertoires in COVID-19. Background on the study: From the United States, Italy and Spain came samples of acute and convalescent COVID-19. The cDNA or gDNA used as material had been derived from T cells, B-cell-depleted T cells, or PBMCs.

CDR3 length: 15 residues. Germline assignment: CDR1 SGDLS and CDR2 YYNGEE. Trimming stripped 5 bases from V and 2 bases from J, with 13 bases between. Original processing methods: Amplification of reference gene primers provided the estimated nucleated cell counts. The assay was immunoSEQ multiplex PCR, and TCRdb's table has in-frame clones only and misses some. That table furnishes V, J and clone size, whereas the DNA furnished D and trimming. The sample has over 200,000 clones; 80% to 85% are singletons. The chain carries TRBV9 and TRBJ2-2; possible D gene TRBD2, 6 bases. The material sequenced was peripheral blood. The sequence came from a human donor in a cohort sampled during active COVID-19. This CDR3 is CASRSSGHNTGELFF. CDR3 DNA: TGTGCCAGCAGATCAAGCGGGCATAACACCGGGGAGCTGTTTTTT.